This record concerns one TCR beta chain sequence. Its target is not known. Trimming at V came to 4 bases and at J to 3 bases, leaving 5 bases not matched to a gene. CDR1 and CDR2 from the germline V gene are SGDLS and YYNGEE. This CDR3 contains 15 residues. Sequenced by immunoSEQ multiplex PCR; TCRdb stores in-frame clones only, minus some. The table lists 15,000 to 20,000 clones, about 85% of them singletons. The sample belongs to a study of lymphopenia after photon versus proton radiotherapy. Study-wide points: Photon-treated patients lost naive T cells and TCR diversity; proton-treated stayed stable. A bigger post-nadir fall in TCR diversity correlated inversely with survival time in deceased patients. After the lymphocyte nadir, photon-treated repertoires showed oligoclonal expansion, especially of CD8+ Temra cells.

The sequence was obtained from a woman aged 60-75 years with cholangiocarcinoma. Some clones in this sample may be carry-over from other donors' samples. The material was peripheral blood, obtained from a patient treated with proton-based radiotherapy. This chain joins TRBV9 and TRBJ2-1; 9 nucleotides line up with TRBD2. The chain's CDR3 is CASSFGLAIYNEQFF. The CDR3 DNA is TGTGCCAGCAGCTTTGGACTAGCGATCTACAATGAGCAGTTCTTC. Combining the CDR3 with reference TRBV9 and TRBJ2-1 gives the whole variable domain DSGVTQTPKHLITATGQRVTLRCSPRSGDLSVYWYQQSLDQGLQFLIQYYNGEERAKGNILERFSAQQFPDLHSELNLSSLELGDSALYFCASSFGLAIYNEQFFGPGTRLTVL.